One sample yielded the 18 T cell receptor beta chains listed below, sequenced in a study of blood T cell repertoires in COVID-19. Generated by immunoSEQ multiplex PCR, the TCRdb table keeps only in-frame clones and is missing some. This table holds around 20,000 clones, approximately 80% found once. The sample comprised peripheral blood. These TCRs come from a human donor in a cohort sampled during active COVID-19.

In its sample, this clone was seen once. The V gene is TRBV4-1, the J gene TRBJ1-1, with TRBD1 matching 7 bases. With 4 bases clipped from V and 3 bases from J, the junction kept 5 bases outside the gene matches. Germline CDR1 is MGHRA and CDR2 is YSYEKL. The CDR3 is made up of 14 amino acids. In DNA form, the CDR3 reads TGCGCCAGCAGCCTGGGACAGTTGGACACTGAAGCTTTCTTT. Amino acid sequence: CASSLGQLDTEAFF.

This clone occurred a few times. V gene TRBV2 combines with J gene TRBJ1-6; 10 bases match TRBD1. The germline gives CDR1 SNHLY, CDR2 FYNNEI. Trimming at V came to 4 bases and at J to 2 bases, leaving 5 bases not matched to a gene. The CDR3 sequence is 17 residues long. The CDR3 DNA reads TGTGCCAGCAGTGGTCGCGACAGGGGGCCCTATAATTCACCCCTCCACTTT. Amino acid sequence: CASSGRDRGPYNSPLHF.

This clone was counted only a few times. The chain has TRBV3-1 (or the pseudogene TRBV3-2) and TRBJ1-2; D gene uncertain. This CDR3 contains 12 residues. From germline, CDR1 is LGHDT and CDR2 YNNKEL (reference sequence). Trimming took off 0 bases at V and 13 bases at J, with 12 bases between the two ends. CDR3 sequence (DNA): TGTGCCAGCAGCCAAGATTATTTGGGGAGCACCTTC. Translated, it gives CASSQDYLGSTF.

CDR3 protein: CSVEETSGRTYEQFF. In DNA, the CDR3 is TGCAGCGTTGAAGAAACTAGCGGGAGAACTTATGAGCAGTTCTTC. This chain uses TRBV29-1 with TRBJ2-1, with TRBD2 matching 11 bases. The CDR3 spans 15 residues. Germline CDR1 reads SQVTM; CDR2 reads ANQGSEA. V lost 0 bases and J lost 8; bases outside the gene matches: 6.

The chain couples TRBV24-1 to TRBJ2-5, with 8 bases fitting TRBD1. The CDR3 loop spans 13 amino acids. Trimming took 6 bases from V and 5 from J; bases not matched to a gene: 4. Germline-derived CDR1 and CDR2 are KGHDR and SFDVKD. The CDR3 region has the DNA TGTGCCACCAGTCCAGGGGGCGCGGAGACCCAGTACTTC. Translation gives CATSPGGAETQYF.

V gene TRBV28 combines with J gene TRBJ1-2, with TRBD1 matching over 8 bases. The J segment lost 0 bases and the V segment lost 7 bases, leaving 19 bases of the junction unmatched. The V gene's germline CDR1 is MDHEN and CDR2 SYDVKM. This CDR3 contains 19 residues. Written as DNA, the CDR3 is TGTGCCAGCAAGGGGACCGGACAGGGTAATTTCGGAGCTAACTATGGCTACACCTTC. It encodes CASKGTGQGNFGANYGYTF.

By its share, this clone is medium-sized (0.01 to 0.1%). This chain joins TRBV19 and TRBJ2-7; D is possibly TRBD2 (5 bases). The CDR3 spans 13 residues. Germline V gene data show CDR1 as LNHDA and CDR2 as SQIVND (reference sequence). V lost 3 bases and J 6 bases, leaving 12 bases between the germline ends. This CDR3 is CASSIGETGEQYF. The CDR3 DNA reads as TGTGCCAGTAGTATCGGGGAAACGGGCGAGCAGTACTTC.

The V call is TRBV28, the J call TRBJ2-7, with TRBD1 matching 9 bases. This CDR3 has 15 residues. Germline trimming cut 2 bases from V and 2 bases from J; bases unmatched to any gene: 4. The germline V gene has CDR1 MDHEN and CDR2 SYDVKM. CDR3 region: CASSLPGQGAYEQYF. The DNA of the CDR3 is TGTGCCAGCAGTTTACCGGGACAGGGTGCCTACGAGCAGTACTTC.

V usage is TRBV18 and J usage is TRBJ2-6, with 9 nucleotides matching TRBD1. Looked up from germline, CDR1 is KGHSH and CDR2 is LQKENI. The CDR3 sequence is 19 residues long. The junction had 10 bases not matched to a gene; V was cut back by 4 bases and J by 0 bases. CDR3 residues: CASSRPDRGKNSGANVLTF. CDR3 nucleotide sequence: TGTGCCAGCTCACGCCCGGACAGGGGTAAAAACTCTGGGGCCAACGTCCTGACTTTC.

The chain employs TRBV28 and TRBJ1-1, with a possible D match to TRBD1 (6 bases). The V gene lost 5 bases and the J gene lost 1 base, with 14 bases spanning the gap. Germline CDR1 is MDHEN and CDR2 is SYDVKM. The CDR3 spans 15 residues. CDR3 region: CASSPRGRWNTEAFF. The DNA of the CDR3 is TGTGCCAGCAGTCCGCGGGGGCGATGGAACACTGAAGCTTTCTTT.

This chain links TRBV14 with TRBJ1-2; 8 nucleotides line up with TRBD1. CDR1 is SGHDN, CDR2 FVKESK, per germline. The CDR3 contains 16 residues. Unmatched junction bases numbered 10, after V lost 0 bases and J lost 7 bases. The chain's CDR3 is CASSQDSTGTGPGYTF. DNA for the CDR3: TGTGCCAGCAGCCAAGACTCAACCGGGACAGGCCCTGGCTACACCTTC.

In its sample, this clone is medium-sized (0.01 to 0.1%). The CDR3 DNA follows: TGTGCCAGCAGCCCAAAAGCGGGGCCTGTCGGGAACGAGCAGTACTTC. Its translation: CASSPKAGPVGNEQYF. The chain couples TRBV4-2 to TRBJ2-7; 7 bases are a match to TRBD2. This CDR3 spans 16 amino acids. The ends lost 4 bases at V and 5 bases at J; junction bases unmatched: 14. Germline V gene lookup returns CDR1 LGHNA and CDR2 YNFKEQ.

This chain links TRBV28 with TRBJ1-2; D is unresolved. Germline CDR1 MDHEN, CDR2 SYDVKM. Trimming took off 4 bases at V and 4 bases at J, with 10 bases between the two ends. The CDR3 loop spans 13 amino acids. Written as DNA, the CDR3 is TGTGCCAGCAGTTACTCCATAGTCTATGGCTACACCTTC. Translating it yields CASSYSIVYGYTF.

The V gene is TRBV4-3, the J gene TRBJ2-1; a possible D gene is TRBD2 (6 bases). V dropped 0 bases and J dropped 8 bases, with 8 bases sitting between them. Per the germline V gene, CDR1 is LGHNA and CDR2 is YSLEER. The CDR3 spans 13 residues. The CDR3 here is CASSQDWEDEQFF. The CDR3 DNA follows: TGCGCCAGCAGCCAAGACTGGGAGGATGAGCAGTTCTTC.

The chain combines TRBV3-1 (or the pseudogene TRBV3-2) with TRBJ2-5, with a weak D call TRBD2 (5 bases). The germline V gene has CDR1 LGHDT and CDR2 YNNKEL (reference sequence). This CDR3 is built from 15 residues. Deletions cut 4 bases from V and 1 base from J, with 13 bases between. DNA of the CDR3: TGTGCCAGCAGCCGGGCCGGCGGGTTCCAAGAGACCCAGTACTTC. Its protein is CASSRAGGFQETQYF.

V and J are TRBV7-2 and TRBJ2-7; TRBD2 is a possible D gene (6 bases). In germline, CDR1 is SGHTA, CDR2 FQGNSA. The CDR3 spans 13 residues. V was pared by 4 bases and J by 5 bases, with 12 bases between. CDR3 bases: TGTGCCAGCAGCTCAGGACTAAGGAACGAGCAGTACTTC. Its translation: CASSSGLRNEQYF.

The genes are TRBV5-1 and TRBJ1-5; tentatively, D is TRBD1 (6 bases). V gave up 0 bases and J gave up 7 bases, with 14 bases separating them. Per germline, CDR1 SGHRS and CDR2 YFSETQ. The CDR3 totals 15 residues. The CDR3 region is CASSLGTGIYQPQHF. The CDR3 bases are TGCGCCAGCAGCTTGGGAACAGGGATCTACCAGCCCCAGCATTTT.

J is TRBJ2-6 and V is TRBV2; no firm D call. There are 15 residues in the CDR3. From germline, CDR1 is SNHLY and CDR2 FYNNEI. V lost 6 bases to trimming and J lost 3 bases, with 12 bases between them. CDR3 DNA sequence: TGTGCCAGCAGGGCGCGGAGTCTTGGGGCCAACGTCCTGACTTTC. Protein: CASRARSLGANVLTF.